This TCR beta chain came from a study of immune evolution from preneoplasia to lung adenocarcinoma. Profiled with immunoSEQ multiplex PCR; TCRdb holds only in-frame clones, not every one. The top ten hold 7.2% of the sample, which has about 8,200 clones, 70% to 90% seen once. Germline assignment: CDR1 DFQATT and CDR2 SNEGSKA (reference sequence). The CDR3 contains 11 residues. V lost 8 bases, J lost 6 bases, and 13 bases lay in between. Points from the study as a whole: Normal lung had the highest top T cell clone frequencies. Later-stage lesions appeared to have more T cells, more diversity, less clonality.

This clone was seen a handful of times. Its antigen is currently unknown. The material sequenced was FFPE adjacent normal lung tissue. The receptor was derived from a person aged 70 to 80 with lung adenocarcinoma. The chain joins TRBV20-1 to TRBJ1-2; D ambiguous. This chain's CDR3 is CSRRTADGYTF. CDR3 in DNA: TGCAGTAGGAGGACGGCGGATGGCTACACCTTC.